The clone carrying this T cell receptor beta chain was detected ten times or more. The antigen remains unidentified. The data stem from a study of CD8 T cells in ankylosing spondylitis. The CDR3 loop spans 14 amino acids. V was trimmed by 0 bases and J by 6 bases, leaving 12 bases between them. Overall study results and limits: Disease-associated clones were CD8+ and fairly uncommon in peripheral blood. Significant enrichment of disease-linked clones was reportedly seen in matched ankylosing spondylitis synovial fluid.

Each TCR beta library was made by quantitative 5'-RACE that incorporated molecular barcodes. MiXCR was run by TCRdb on the 5' RACE reads, yielding one entry per CDR3 protein. Among 200,000 or so distinct CDR3 sequences listed, around 25% were seen once. The rearrangement joins TRBV12-3 or TRBV12-4 to TRBJ2-7; D gene uncertain. This sequence originates from a male donor with ankylosing spondylitis or in good health (not recorded which). The sample taken for sequencing was blood, either unsorted or a sorted T cell fraction (not recorded which). The CDR3, as DNA: TGTGCCAGCAGTTTAGCTCTCTGGCGGACCGAGCAGTACTTC. Amino acids: CASSLALWRTEQYF.